This is a list of T cell receptor beta chains from one sample in a study of cytomegalovirus exposure and HLA in healthy donors. Sequencing used immunoSEQ multiplex PCR; TCRdb keeps in-frame clones, though not all of them. The table lists 160,000 or so clones, with 2.1% in the top ten. The sequenced sample was PBMCs. All receptors derive from a man in his thirties or forties in good health and CMV-seronegative. Each CDR3 is given with its conserved first and last residue. The D gene is left open where the match is weak.

d_gene: -
j_gene: TRBJ2-3
v_gene: TRBV11-3
CDR3aa: CASSLQASDTQYF
CDR3nt: TGTGCCAGCAGCTTACAGGCCAGTGATACGCAGTATTTT

d_gene: TRBD1
j_gene: TRBJ2-7
v_gene: TRBV7-9
CDR3aa: CASSLVDTGEEQYF
CDR3nt: TGTGCCAGCAGCTTAGTGGACACAGGGGAAGAGCAGTACTTC

d_gene: -
j_gene: TRBJ2-2
v_gene: TRBV7-3
CDR3aa: CASSVVAVANTGELFF
CDR3nt: TGTGCCAGCAGCGTTGTAGCGGTTGCGAACACCGGGGAGCTGTTTTTT

d_gene: TRBD1
j_gene: TRBJ2-5
v_gene: TRBV5-1
CDR3aa: CASSFRDSQETQYF
CDR3nt: TGCGCCAGCAGCTTTCGGGACAGCCAAGAGACCCAGTACTTC

d_gene: TRBD1
j_gene: TRBJ1-1
v_gene: TRBV9
CDR3aa: CASSVTWDRGAAFF
CDR3nt: TGTGCCAGCAGCGTAACTTGGGACAGGGGAGCGGCTTTCTTT

d_gene: TRBD2
j_gene: TRBJ2-4
v_gene: TRBV4-1
CDR3aa: CASSQASPGGAKNIQYF
CDR3nt: TGCGCCAGCAGCCAAGCATCACCGGGGGGAGCCAAAAACATTCAGTACTTC

d_gene: TRBD1
j_gene: TRBJ2-3
v_gene: TRBV6-1
CDR3aa: CASSELTGGWTDTQYF
CDR3nt: TGTGCCAGCAGTGAGTTGACAGGGGGGTGGACAGATACGCAGTATTTT

d_gene: TRBD1
j_gene: TRBJ1-1
v_gene: TRBV7-9
CDR3aa: CASSPPGQGDLNTEAFF
CDR3nt: TGTGCCAGCAGCCCGCCGGGACAGGGAGATCTGAACACTGAAGCTTTCTTT

d_gene: -
j_gene: TRBJ2-1
v_gene: TRBV5-1
CDR3aa: CASSLGEGHNEQFF
CDR3nt: TGCGCCAGCAGCTTAGGTGAGGGCCACAATGAGCAGTTCTTC

d_gene: TRBD1
j_gene: TRBJ1-1
v_gene: TRBV7-8
CDR3aa: CASSLVPGQGRRGTEAFF
CDR3nt: TGTGCCAGCAGCTTAGTCCCGGGACAGGGTCGAAGGGGCACTGAAGCTTTCTTT

d_gene: TRBD1
j_gene: TRBJ1-1
v_gene: TRBV7-9
CDR3aa: CASGSGQGNTEAFF
CDR3nt: TGTGCCAGCGGCTCGGGACAGGGGAACACTGAAGCTTTCTTT

d_gene: TRBD1
j_gene: TRBJ1-2
v_gene: TRBV5-4
CDR3aa: CASSLETGGGYTF
CDR3nt: TGTGCCAGCAGCTTGGAAACAGGGGGTGGCTACACCTTC

d_gene: -
j_gene: TRBJ2-5
v_gene: TRBV27
CDR3aa: CASGGEETQYF
CDR3nt: TGTGCCAGCGGTGGGGAGGAGACCCAGTACTTC

d_gene: TRBD2
j_gene: TRBJ2-3
v_gene: TRBV28
CDR3aa: CASSSQGWGGRNTDTQYF
CDR3nt: TGTGCCAGCAGTTCCCAGGGTTGGGGCGGGAGGAACACAGATACGCAGTATTTT

d_gene: TRBD1
j_gene: TRBJ2-1
v_gene: TRBV6-5
CDR3aa: CASSNPDRSEFF
CDR3nt: TGTGCCAGCAGTAACCCGGACAGGAGTGAGTTCTTC

d_gene: -
j_gene: TRBJ1-2
v_gene: TRBV29-1
CDR3aa: CSVGSHRYGYTF
CDR3nt: TGCAGCGTTGGTAGCCACCGCTATGGCTACACCTTC

d_gene: -
j_gene: TRBJ2-1
v_gene: TRBV7-3
CDR3aa: CASSPQVSYNEQFF
CDR3nt: TGTGCCAGCAGCCCACAGGTATCCTACAATGAGCAGTTCTTC

d_gene: -
j_gene: TRBJ2-2
v_gene: TRBV5-1
CDR3aa: CASSLGGTNTGELFF
CDR3nt: TGCGCCAGCAGCTTAGGCGGGACGAACACCGGGGAGCTGTTTTTT

d_gene: -
j_gene: TRBJ1-5
v_gene: TRBV27
CDR3aa: CASSLGTLYDGPQHF
CDR3nt: TGTGCCAGCAGTTTAGGGACACTCTATGATGGGCCCCAGCATTTT

d_gene: -
j_gene: TRBJ1-4
v_gene: TRBV7-9
CDR3aa: CASSAGGVNEKLFF
CDR3nt: TGTGCCAGCAGCGCTGGAGGGGTTAATGAAAAACTGTTTTTT

d_gene: -
j_gene: TRBJ2-5
v_gene: TRBV29-1
CDR3aa: CSVGPGVGFETQYF
CDR3nt: TGCAGCGTTGGTCCCGGGGTTGGGTTTGAGACCCAGTACTTC

d_gene: -
j_gene: TRBJ2-1
v_gene: TRBV9
CDR3aa: CASSVADNEQFF
CDR3nt: TGTGCCAGCAGCGTAGCGGACAATGAGCAGTTCTTC

d_gene: TRBD2
j_gene: TRBJ2-1
v_gene: TRBV19
CDR3aa: CASSFIRTSGSGNEQFF
CDR3nt: TGTGCCAGTAGTTTCATCCGGACTAGCGGGAGCGGAAATGAGCAGTTCTTC

d_gene: TRBD2
j_gene: TRBJ2-5
v_gene: TRBV11-2
CDR3aa: CASSFTLAGVFRETQYF
CDR3nt: TGTGCCAGCAGCTTCACACTAGCGGGAGTTTTCCGAGAGACCCAGTACTTC

d_gene: TRBD1
j_gene: TRBJ1-1
v_gene: TRBV27
CDR3aa: CASSPRFSQGASTEAFF
CDR3nt: TGTGCCAGCAGTCCCAGATTCTCACAGGGGGCGAGCACTGAAGCTTTCTTT

d_gene: -
j_gene: TRBJ2-5
v_gene: TRBV10-2
CDR3aa: CASSETLGETQYF
CDR3nt: TGCGCCAGCAGTGAGACCCTAGGAGAGACCCAGTACTTC

d_gene: TRBD1
j_gene: TRBJ2-5
v_gene: TRBV2
CDR3aa: CASSPGQGETQYF
CDR3nt: TGTGCCAGTTCGCCGGGACAGGGTGAGACCCAGTACTTC

d_gene: -
j_gene: TRBJ1-2
v_gene: TRBV15
CDR3aa: CATSGTPEYGYTF
CDR3nt: TGTGCCACCTCCGGGACACCCGAATATGGCTACACCTTC

d_gene: -
j_gene: TRBJ2-7
v_gene: TRBV5-1
CDR3aa: CASSLVWGTSQGEQYF
CDR3nt: TGCGCCAGCAGCTTGGTTTGGGGTACGTCCCAGGGCGAGCAGTACTTC

d_gene: -
j_gene: TRBJ2-5
v_gene: TRBV30
CDR3aa: CAQDTSRLLRETQYF
CDR3nt: TGTGCCCAAGACACCAGCCGTCTTTTGAGAGAGACCCAGTACTTC

d_gene: TRBD1
j_gene: TRBJ1-1
v_gene: TRBV6-1
CDR3aa: CASRFGTDEGEAFF
CDR3nt: TGTGCCAGCAGATTTGGGACAGATGAGGGTGAAGCTTTCTTT

d_gene: -
j_gene: TRBJ1-1
v_gene: TRBV5-1
CDR3aa: CASSPGTRDLSGMNTEAFF
CDR3nt: TGCGCCAGCAGCCCAGGGACGCGGGACCTCTCCGGCATGAACACTGAAGCTTTCTTT

d_gene: -
j_gene: TRBJ1-5
v_gene: TRBV21-1
CDR3aa: CASSTGHPNQPQHF
CDR3nt: TGTGCCAGCAGCACGGGACACCCCAATCAGCCCCAGCATTTT

d_gene: TRBD1
j_gene: TRBJ1-1
v_gene: TRBV30
CDR3aa: CAWKQGVRDTEAFF
CDR3nt: TGTGCCTGGAAACAGGGGGTGAGGGACACTGAAGCTTTCTTT

d_gene: TRBD1
j_gene: TRBJ2-7
v_gene: TRBV9
CDR3aa: CASSPVIDRALYEQYF
CDR3nt: TGTGCCAGCAGCCCGGTAATTGACAGGGCCCTCTACGAGCAGTACTTC

d_gene: TRBD1
j_gene: TRBJ1-5
v_gene: TRBV27
CDR3aa: CASSPGTGHHQPQHF
CDR3nt: TGTGCCAGCAGTCCCGGGACAGGGCACCATCAGCCCCAGCATTTT

d_gene: -
j_gene: TRBJ1-1
v_gene: TRBV29-1
CDR3aa: CSVVGQRLNTEAFF
CDR3nt: TGCAGCGTTGTAGGTCAGAGACTAAACACTGAAGCTTTCTTT

d_gene: TRBD1
j_gene: TRBJ1-4
v_gene: TRBV18
CDR3aa: CASSSDRGWSNEKLFF
CDR3nt: TGTGCCAGCTCATCGGACAGGGGGTGGTCTAATGAAAAACTGTTTTTT

d_gene: -
j_gene: TRBJ2-7
v_gene: TRBV13
CDR3aa: CASSSGYEQYF
CDR3nt: TGTGCCAGCAGCTCCGGCTACGAGCAGTACTTC

d_gene: TRBD1
j_gene: TRBJ1-2
v_gene: TRBV5-1
CDR3aa: CASSSGTGEVGYTF
CDR3nt: TGCGCCAGCAGCTCCGGGACAGGGGAGGTTGGCTACACCTTC

d_gene: TRBD2
j_gene: TRBJ2-1
v_gene: TRBV19
CDR3aa: CASRSGTSGRNEQFF
CDR3nt: TGTGCCAGTAGGTCCGGGACTAGCGGGAGGAATGAGCAGTTCTTC

d_gene: TRBD2
j_gene: TRBJ2-1
v_gene: TRBV10-3
CDR3aa: CAISRLAGGWNEQFF
CDR3nt: TGTGCCATCAGCAGACTAGCGGGAGGGTGGAATGAGCAGTTCTTC

d_gene: -
j_gene: TRBJ1-2
v_gene: TRBV5-1
CDR3aa: CASSFPDTNYGYTF
CDR3nt: TGCGCCAGCAGCTTTCCGGACACCAACTATGGCTACACCTTC